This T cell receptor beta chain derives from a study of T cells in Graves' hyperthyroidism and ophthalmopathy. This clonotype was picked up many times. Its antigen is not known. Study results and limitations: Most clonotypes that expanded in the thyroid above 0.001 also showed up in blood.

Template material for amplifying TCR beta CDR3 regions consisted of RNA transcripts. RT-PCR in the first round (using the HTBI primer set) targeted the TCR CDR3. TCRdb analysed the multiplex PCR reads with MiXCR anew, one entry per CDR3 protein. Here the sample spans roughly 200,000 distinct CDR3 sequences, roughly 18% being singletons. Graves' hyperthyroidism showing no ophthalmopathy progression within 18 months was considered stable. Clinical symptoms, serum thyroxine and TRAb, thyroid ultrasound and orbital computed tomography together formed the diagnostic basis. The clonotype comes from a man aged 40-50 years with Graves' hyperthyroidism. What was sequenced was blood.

The chain's CDR3 is CASSLDTTGANVLTF. DNA of the CDR3: TGTGCCAGCAGTCTAGACACGACTGGGGCCAACGTCCTGACTTTC. V usage is TRBV12-3 or TRBV12-4 and J usage is TRBJ2-6; no clear D gene. The CDR3 extends over 15 amino acids. V shed 5 bases and J shed 2 bases, with 10 bases lying between them.